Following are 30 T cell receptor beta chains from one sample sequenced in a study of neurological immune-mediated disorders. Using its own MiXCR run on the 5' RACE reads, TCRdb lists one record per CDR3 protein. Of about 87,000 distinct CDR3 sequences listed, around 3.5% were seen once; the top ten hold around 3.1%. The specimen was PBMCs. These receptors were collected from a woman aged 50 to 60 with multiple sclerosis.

The CDR3 loop is CASSPRTRGGGYTF. The DNA for the CDR3 is TGTGCCAGCAGCCCACGGACAAGGGGCGGTGGCTACACCTTC. The genes are TRBV25-1 and TRBJ1-2, with a tentative D call TRBD1 (5 bases). This CDR3 has 14 amino acids. Germline CDR1 and CDR2: MGHDK and SYGVNS. The germline V and J ends were trimmed by 6 bases and 7 bases, with 18 bases remaining between them.

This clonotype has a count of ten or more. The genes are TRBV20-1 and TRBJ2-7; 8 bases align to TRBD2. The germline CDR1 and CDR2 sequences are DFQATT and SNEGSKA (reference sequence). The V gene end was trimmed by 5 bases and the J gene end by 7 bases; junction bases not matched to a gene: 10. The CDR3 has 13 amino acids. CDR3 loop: CSAGGSGAAEQYF. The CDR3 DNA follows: TGCAGTGCTGGCGGTAGCGGGGCCGCGGAGCAGTACTTC.

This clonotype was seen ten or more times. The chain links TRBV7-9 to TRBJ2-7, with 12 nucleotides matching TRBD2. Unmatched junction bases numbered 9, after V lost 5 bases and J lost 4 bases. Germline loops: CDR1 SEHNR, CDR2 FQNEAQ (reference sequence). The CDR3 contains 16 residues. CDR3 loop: CASSILAGGPEYEQYF. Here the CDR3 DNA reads TGTGCCAGCAGCATTCTAGCGGGGGGGCCTGAGTACGAGCAGTACTTC. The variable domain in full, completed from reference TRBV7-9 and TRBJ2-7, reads DTGVSQNPRHKITKRGQNVTFRCDPISEHNRLYWYRQTLGQGPEFLTYFQNEAQLEKSRLLSDRFSAERPKGSFSTLEIQRTEQGDSAMYLCASSILAGGPEYEQYFGPGTRLTVT.

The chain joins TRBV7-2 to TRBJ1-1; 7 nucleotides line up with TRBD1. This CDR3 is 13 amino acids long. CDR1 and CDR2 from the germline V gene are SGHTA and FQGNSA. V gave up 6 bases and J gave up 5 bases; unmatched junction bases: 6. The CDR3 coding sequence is TGTGCCAGCAGGCAGGGGGGACGGACTGAAGCTTTCTTT. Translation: CASRQGGRTEAFF.

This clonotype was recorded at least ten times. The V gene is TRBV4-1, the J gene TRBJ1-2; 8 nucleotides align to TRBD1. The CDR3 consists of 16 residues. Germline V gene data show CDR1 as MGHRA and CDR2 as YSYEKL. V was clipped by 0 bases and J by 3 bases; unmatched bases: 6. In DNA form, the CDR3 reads TGCGCCAGCAGCCAAGACAGTACAGGGGGATACTATGGCTACACCTTC. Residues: CASSQDSTGGYYGYTF.

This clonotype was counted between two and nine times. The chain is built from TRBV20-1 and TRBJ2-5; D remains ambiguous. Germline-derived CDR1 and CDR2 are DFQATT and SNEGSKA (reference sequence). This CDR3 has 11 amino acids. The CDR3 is CGSGHGETQYF. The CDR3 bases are TGCGGATCCGGGCATGGAGAGACCCAGTACTTC.

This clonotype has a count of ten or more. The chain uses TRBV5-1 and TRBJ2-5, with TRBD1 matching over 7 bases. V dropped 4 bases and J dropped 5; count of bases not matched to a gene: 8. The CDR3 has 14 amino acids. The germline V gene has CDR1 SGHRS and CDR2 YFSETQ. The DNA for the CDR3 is TGCGCCAGCAGCACGTGGACAGGCTGGGAGACCCAGTACTTC. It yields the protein CASSTWTGWETQYF.

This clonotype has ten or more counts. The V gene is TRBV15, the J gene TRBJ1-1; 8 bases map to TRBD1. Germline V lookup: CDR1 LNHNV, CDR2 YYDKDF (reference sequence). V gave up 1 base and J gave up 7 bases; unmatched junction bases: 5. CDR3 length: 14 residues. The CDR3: CATSRGTGKIEAFF. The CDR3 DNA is TGTGCCACCAGCAGAGGGACAGGGAAAATTGAAGCTTTCTTT.

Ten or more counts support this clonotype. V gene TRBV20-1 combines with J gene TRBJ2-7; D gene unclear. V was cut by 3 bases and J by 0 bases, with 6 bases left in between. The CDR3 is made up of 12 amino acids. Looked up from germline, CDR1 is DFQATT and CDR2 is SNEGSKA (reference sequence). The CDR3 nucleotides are TGCAGTGCTAGCTTGAGCTCCTACGAGCAGTACTTC. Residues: CSASLSSYEQYF.

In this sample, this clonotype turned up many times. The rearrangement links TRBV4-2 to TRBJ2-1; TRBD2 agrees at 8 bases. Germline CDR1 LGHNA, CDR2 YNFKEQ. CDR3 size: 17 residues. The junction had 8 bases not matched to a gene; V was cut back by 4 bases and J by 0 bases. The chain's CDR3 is CASSLQATSGSYNEQFF. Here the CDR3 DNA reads TGTGCCAGCAGCCTCCAGGCTACTAGCGGCTCCTACAATGAGCAGTTCTTC.

CDR3 in amino acids: CASSPTITGVADTQYF. The CDR3 DNA reads as TGCGCCAGCAGCCCAACTATCACAGGTGTGGCAGATACGCAGTATTTT. The J gene is TRBJ2-3, the V gene TRBV5-1; D might be TRBD1 (5 bases). Trimming left V 4 bases short and J 4 bases short, with 19 bases between. Germline V gene lookup returns CDR1 SGHRS and CDR2 YFSETQ. The CDR3 is 16 amino acids.

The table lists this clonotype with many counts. The CDR3 loop reads CSARAAGGYDSNKDGYTF. In nucleotides, the CDR3 is TGCAGTGCTAGAGCGGCAGGGGGCTATGATTCAAACAAGGATGGCTACACCTTC. This rearrangement joins TRBV20-1 to TRBJ1-2, with 8 bases lining up with TRBD1. The CDR3 is 18 amino acids. With V trimmed by 1 base and J by 6 bases, 19 bases remained unmatched. The germline V gene has CDR1 DFQATT and CDR2 SNEGSKA (reference sequence).

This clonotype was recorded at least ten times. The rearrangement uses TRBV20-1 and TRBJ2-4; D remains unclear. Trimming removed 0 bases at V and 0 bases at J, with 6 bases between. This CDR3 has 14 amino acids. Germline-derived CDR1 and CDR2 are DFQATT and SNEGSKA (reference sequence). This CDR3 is CSARETQAKNIQYF. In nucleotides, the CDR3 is TGCAGTGCTAGAGAGACACAAGCCAAAAACATTCAGTACTTC.

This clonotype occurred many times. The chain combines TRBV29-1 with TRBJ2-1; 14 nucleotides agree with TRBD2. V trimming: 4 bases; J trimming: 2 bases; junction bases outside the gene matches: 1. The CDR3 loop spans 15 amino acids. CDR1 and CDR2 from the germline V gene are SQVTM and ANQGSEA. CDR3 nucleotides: TGCAGCGTTGGGGGACTAGCGGGGGCCTACAATGAGCAGTTCTTC. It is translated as CSVGGLAGAYNEQFF.

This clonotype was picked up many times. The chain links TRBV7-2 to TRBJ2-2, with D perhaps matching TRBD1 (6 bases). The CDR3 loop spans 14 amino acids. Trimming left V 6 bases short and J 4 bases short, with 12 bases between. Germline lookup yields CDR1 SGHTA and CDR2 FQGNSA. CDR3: CASSWTAGTGELFF. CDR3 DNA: TGTGCCAGCAGTTGGACAGCCGGCACCGGGGAGCTGTTTTTT.

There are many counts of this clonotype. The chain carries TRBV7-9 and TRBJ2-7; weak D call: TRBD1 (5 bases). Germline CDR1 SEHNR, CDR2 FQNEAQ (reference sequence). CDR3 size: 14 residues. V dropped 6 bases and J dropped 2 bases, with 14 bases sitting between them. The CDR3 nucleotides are TGTGCCAGCAGTCGCTCGGACACCCCCTACGAGCAGTACTTC. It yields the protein CASSRSDTPYEQYF.

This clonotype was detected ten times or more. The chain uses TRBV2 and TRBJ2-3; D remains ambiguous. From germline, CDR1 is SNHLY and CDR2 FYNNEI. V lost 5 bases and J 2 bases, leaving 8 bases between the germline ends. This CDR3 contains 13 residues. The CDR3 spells CASSPPFTDTQYF. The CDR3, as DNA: TGTGCCAGCAGTCCACCCTTCACAGATACGCAGTATTTT.

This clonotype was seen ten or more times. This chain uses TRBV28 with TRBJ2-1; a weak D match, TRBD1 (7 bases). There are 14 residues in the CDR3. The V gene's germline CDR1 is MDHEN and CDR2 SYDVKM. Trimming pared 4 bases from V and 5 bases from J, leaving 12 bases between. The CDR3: CASSWGDSNNEQFF. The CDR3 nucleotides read TGTGCCAGCAGTTGGGGGGACAGTAACAATGAGCAGTTCTTC.

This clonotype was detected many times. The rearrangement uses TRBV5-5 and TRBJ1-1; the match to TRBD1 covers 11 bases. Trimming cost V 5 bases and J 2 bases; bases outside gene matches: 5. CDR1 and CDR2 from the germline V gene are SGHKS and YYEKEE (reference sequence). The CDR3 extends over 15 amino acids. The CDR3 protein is CASRVRTGGNTEAFF. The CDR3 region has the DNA TGTGCCAGCAGGGTTCGGACAGGGGGCAACACTGAAGCTTTCTTT.

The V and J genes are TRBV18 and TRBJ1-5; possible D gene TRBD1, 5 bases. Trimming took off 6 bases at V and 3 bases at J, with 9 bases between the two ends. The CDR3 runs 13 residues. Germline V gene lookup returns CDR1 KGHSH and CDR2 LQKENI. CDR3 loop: CASSPGDNQPQHF. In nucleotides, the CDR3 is TGTGCCAGCTCCCCGGGGGACAATCAGCCCCAGCATTTT. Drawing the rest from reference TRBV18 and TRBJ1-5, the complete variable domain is NAGVMQNPRHLVRRRGQEARLRCSPMKGHSHVYWYRQLPEEGLKFMVYLQKENIIDESGMPKERFSAEFPKEGPSILRIQQVVRGDSAAYFCASSPGDNQPQHFGDGTRLSIL.

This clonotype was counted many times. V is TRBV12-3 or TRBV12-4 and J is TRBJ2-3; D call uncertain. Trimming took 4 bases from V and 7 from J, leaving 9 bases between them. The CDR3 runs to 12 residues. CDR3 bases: TGTGCCAGCAGTTCGACGAGACATACGCAGTATTTT. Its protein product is CASSSTRHTQYF.

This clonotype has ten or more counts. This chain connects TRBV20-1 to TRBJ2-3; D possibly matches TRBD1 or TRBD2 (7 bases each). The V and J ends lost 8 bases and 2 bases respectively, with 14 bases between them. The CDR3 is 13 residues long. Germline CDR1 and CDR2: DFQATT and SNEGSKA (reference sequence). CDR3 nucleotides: TGCAGTCCCAGGGGGGGGATCACAGATACGCAGTATTTT. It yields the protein CSPRGGITDTQYF.

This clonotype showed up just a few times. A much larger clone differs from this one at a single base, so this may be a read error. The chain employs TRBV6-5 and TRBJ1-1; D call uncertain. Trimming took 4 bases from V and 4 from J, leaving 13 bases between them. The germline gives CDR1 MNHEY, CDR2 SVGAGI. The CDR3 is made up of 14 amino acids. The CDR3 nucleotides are TGTGCCAGCAGTTCCGGAAAGGGAACCACTGAAGCTTTCTTT. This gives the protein CASSSGKGTTEAFF.

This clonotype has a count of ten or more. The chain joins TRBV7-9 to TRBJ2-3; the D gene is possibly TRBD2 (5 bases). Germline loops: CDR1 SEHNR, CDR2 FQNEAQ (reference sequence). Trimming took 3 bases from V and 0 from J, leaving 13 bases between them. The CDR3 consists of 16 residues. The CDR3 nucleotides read TGTGCCAGCAGCTTCCCCGGAGGAGTGAGCACAGATACGCAGTATTTT. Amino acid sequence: CASSFPGGVSTDTQYF.

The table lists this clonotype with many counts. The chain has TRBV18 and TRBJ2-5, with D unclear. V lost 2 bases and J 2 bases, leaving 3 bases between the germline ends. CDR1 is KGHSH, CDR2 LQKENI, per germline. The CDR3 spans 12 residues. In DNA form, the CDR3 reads TGTGCCAGCTCACCAATGCAAGAGACCCAGTACTTC. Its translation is CASSPMQETQYF.

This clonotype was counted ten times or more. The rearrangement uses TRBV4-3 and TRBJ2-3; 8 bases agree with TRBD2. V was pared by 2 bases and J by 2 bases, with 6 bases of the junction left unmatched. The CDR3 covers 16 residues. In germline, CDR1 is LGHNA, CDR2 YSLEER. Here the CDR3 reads CASSQKSGGYTDTQYF. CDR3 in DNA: TGCGCCAGCAGCCAAAAAAGCGGGGGCTACACAGATACGCAGTATTTT.

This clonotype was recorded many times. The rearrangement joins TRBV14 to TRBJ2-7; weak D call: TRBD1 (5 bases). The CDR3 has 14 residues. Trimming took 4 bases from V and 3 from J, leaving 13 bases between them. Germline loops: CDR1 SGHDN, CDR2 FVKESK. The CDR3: CASSLGTGIYEQYF. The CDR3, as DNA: TGTGCCAGCAGCCTTGGCACAGGAATCTACGAGCAGTACTTC.

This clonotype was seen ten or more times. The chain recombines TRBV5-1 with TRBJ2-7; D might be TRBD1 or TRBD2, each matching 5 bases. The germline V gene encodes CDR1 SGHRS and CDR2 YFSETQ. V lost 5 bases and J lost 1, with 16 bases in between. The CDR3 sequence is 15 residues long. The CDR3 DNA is TGCGCCAGCAGGTCCACGAGGGGCGCATCCTACGAGCAGTACTTC. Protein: CASRSTRGASYEQYF.

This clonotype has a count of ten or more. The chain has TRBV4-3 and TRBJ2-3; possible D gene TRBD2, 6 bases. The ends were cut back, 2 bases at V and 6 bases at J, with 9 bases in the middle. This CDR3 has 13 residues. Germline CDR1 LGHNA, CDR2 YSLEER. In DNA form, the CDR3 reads TGCGCCAGCAGCCAATGGGGGGTGGATACGCAGTATTTT. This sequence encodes CASSQWGVDTQYF.

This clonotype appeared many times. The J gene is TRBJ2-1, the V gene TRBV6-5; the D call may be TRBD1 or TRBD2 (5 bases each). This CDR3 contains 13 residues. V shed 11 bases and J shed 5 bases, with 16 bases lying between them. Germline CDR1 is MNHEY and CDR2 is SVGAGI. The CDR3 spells CAGYWDLHNEQFF. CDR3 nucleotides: TGTGCCGGATACTGGGACCTCCACAATGAGCAGTTCTTC.